This T cell receptor beta chain stems from a study of breast tumors, draining lymph nodes, adjacent tissues. Losses at the gene ends were 3 bases for V and 6 bases for J; bases not matched to a gene: 10. Germline V gives CDR1 SGHDT, CDR2 YYEEEE. The CDR3 spans 16 residues. TCRdb reprocessed the multiplex PCR reads via MiXCR and lists one record per CDR3 protein. The data contain fewer than 85,000 distinct CDR3 sequences, roughly a fifth of them seen just once; the ten biggest clones take up 2% to 3%. Regarding this clonotype: What it binds is unknown. A much more abundant neighbour one base away suggests this may be a read error.

Study-wide results and caveats: Compared with lymph nodes, tumors were less diverse; compared with nontumor tissue, more. Data only fit, rather than demonstrated, lymph node origin of most tumor T cells.

Breast cancer patients provided tissue from their axillary draining lymph nodes. The TCR comes from a female donor with breast cancer. Some clones in this sample may be carry-over from other donors' samples. V gene TRBV5-6 combines with J gene TRBJ2-1; 9 nucleotides match TRBD2. Source material: axillary lymph node tissue. CDR3: CASSSLAGVLFNEQFF. The CDR3 nucleotides read TGTGCCAGCAGCTCGTTAGCGGGAGTCTTGTTCAATGAGCAGTTCTTC.